One and the same sample provided the 25 T cell receptor beta chains below, sequenced in a study of blood T cell repertoires in COVID-19. Sequencing used immunoSEQ multiplex PCR; TCRdb keeps in-frame clones, though not all of them. The table records 110,000 to 150,000 clones, approximately 88% of them present only once. The sample was peripheral blood. All receptors come from a woman aged 50 to 60 with acute or convalescent COVID-19.

This clone was detected only once. This chain links TRBV19 with TRBJ2-3, with D possibly TRBD1 on 5 matching bases. V was clipped by 3 bases and J by 5 bases, with 12 bases between them. Germline V gene sequence: CDR1 LNHDA, CDR2 SQIVND (reference sequence). This CDR3 is built from 14 residues. In DNA, the CDR3 is TGTGCCAGTAGTATTTTTCAGGGTCAAGATACGCAGTATTTT. Translated, it gives CASSIFQGQDTQYF.

V is TRBV7-6 and J is TRBJ2-2; 10 positions agree with TRBD1. The CDR3 loop spans 15 amino acids. Germline V gene sequence: CDR1 SGHVS, CDR2 FNYEAQ. Unmatched junction bases numbered 6, after V lost 5 bases and J lost 6 bases. In DNA, the CDR3 is TGTGCCAGCAGCAGCCGGGACAGGGGACCCGGGGAGCTGTTTTTT. It translates to CASSSRDRGPGELFF.

This sequence joins TRBV11-3 and TRBJ2-3, with 9 bases identical to TRBD1. Trimming took 5 bases from V and 5 from J; bases not matched to a gene: 14. CDR1 SGHNT and CDR2 YENEEA come from the germline V gene. This CDR3 has 17 residues. In nucleotides, the CDR3 is TGTGCCAGCAGCCCCGGGGGTCCGGACAGGGGAGGAGATACGCAGTATTTT. This gives the protein CASSPGGPDRGGDTQYF.

The V and J genes are TRBV7-9 and TRBJ2-7, with 9 bases matching TRBD2. CDR3 size: 15 residues. The V and J ends lost 4 bases and 6 bases, in that order; junction bases with no gene match: 10. Germline V gives CDR1 SEHNR, CDR2 FQNEAQ (reference sequence). The DNA of the CDR3 is TGTGCCAGCAGCTCGCCGGGACTAGCCCCCTCCGAGCAGTACTTC. This encodes CASSSPGLAPSEQYF.

The V gene is TRBV9, the J gene TRBJ2-1, with D possibly being TRBD1 (5 bases). This CDR3 is built from 15 residues. CDR1 is SGDLS and CDR2 is YYNGEE in the germline V gene. Trimming cost V 0 bases and J 0 bases, with 7 bases left between them. The CDR3 nucleotides read TGTGCCAGCAGCGTAGTACAGGCCTCCTACAATGAGCAGTTCTTC. It yields the protein CASSVVQASYNEQFF. The full variable domain, completed using reference TRBV9 and TRBJ2-1, is DSGVTQTPKHLITATGQRVTLRCSPRSGDLSVYWYQQSLDQGLQFLIQYYNGEERAKGNILERFSAQQFPDLHSELNLSSLELGDSALYFCASSVVQASYNEQFFGPGTRLTVL.

J is TRBJ1-2 and V is TRBV28; D uncertain. Germline V gene lookup returns CDR1 MDHEN and CDR2 SYDVKM. V shed 7 bases and J shed 8 bases, with 23 bases lying between them. The CDR3 extends over 15 amino acids. CDR3 DNA sequence: TGTGCCAGCATATATTCGAGAGCGATCCCAGTGGGCTACACCTTC. It translates to CASIYSRAIPVGYTF.

The chain has TRBV9 and TRBJ1-6; 7 positions agree with TRBD1. The V gene end was trimmed by 1 base and the J gene end by 6 bases; junction bases not matched to a gene: 13. Germline CDR1 and CDR2: SGDLS and YYNGEE. This CDR3 spans 18 amino acids. In nucleotides, the CDR3 is TGTGCCAGCAGCGTACGGGTTAGGGGGCAGGGAGTTAATTCACCCCTCCACTTT. Encoded protein: CASSVRVRGQGVNSPLHF.

The V and J genes are TRBV19 and TRBJ2-1, with D possibly TRBD1 on 6 matching bases. V lost 5 bases and J lost 3, with 11 bases in between. Germline V CDR1 and CDR2: LNHDA, SQIVND (reference sequence). The CDR3 has 14 amino acids. The CDR3 is CASSPGQNYNEQFF. CDR3 in DNA: TGTGCCAGTAGTCCCGGACAGAACTACAATGAGCAGTTCTTC. Based on the CDR3 plus reference TRBV19 and TRBJ2-1, the full variable domain is DGGITQSPKYLFRKEGQNVTLSCEQNLNHDAMYWYRQDPGQGLRLIYYSQIVNDFQKGDIAEGYSVSREKKESFPLTVTSAQKNPTAFYLCASSPGQNYNEQFFGPGTRLTVL.

V and J are TRBV11-1 and TRBJ2-3, with 8 bases identical to TRBD1. This CDR3 has 16 residues. CDR1 is SGHAT, CDR2 FQDESV, per germline (reference sequence). The V gene end was trimmed by 5 bases and the J gene end by 2 bases; junction bases not matched to a gene: 9. The CDR3 DNA follows: TGTGCCAGCAGCCTTGGACAGGGCCAAATCACAGATACGCAGTATTTT. Its protein product is CASSLGQGQITDTQYF.

This chain joins TRBV7-9 and TRBJ1-2, with TRBD1 identical over 9 bases. The ends lost 3 bases at V and 6 bases at J; junction bases unmatched: 2. CDR3 size: 13 residues. CDR1 is SEHNR, CDR2 FQNEAQ, per germline (reference sequence). DNA of the CDR3: TGTGCCAGCAGCTTCGGACAGGGGAATGGCTACACCTTC. This translates into CASSFGQGNGYTF.

This clone was observed a single time. The CDR3 reads CASSRMGGDTDTQYF. As DNA, the CDR3 is TGTGCCAGCAGTAGGATGGGGGGGGACACAGATACGCAGTATTTT. The V gene is TRBV27, the J gene TRBJ2-3; TRBD2 matches at 7 bases. The CDR3 is made up of 15 amino acids. The germline CDR1 and CDR2 sequences are MNHEY and SMNVEV (reference sequence). Germline trimming cut 5 bases from V and 2 bases from J; bases unmatched to any gene: 7.

This CDR3 is CASSPLGLAGVLSTDTQYF. DNA of the CDR3: TGTGCCAGCTCACCACTTGGACTAGCGGGGGTATTAAGCACAGATACGCAGTATTTT. This chain connects TRBV18 to TRBJ2-3; 13 bases are a match to TRBD2. Looked up from germline, CDR1 is KGHSH and CDR2 is LQKENI. V trimming: 1 base; J trimming: 0 bases; junction bases outside the gene matches: 7. The CDR3 extends over 19 amino acids. Full variable domain (rest looked up from reference TRBV18 and TRBJ2-3): NAGVMQNPRHLVRRRGQEARLRCSPMKGHSHVYWYRQLPEEGLKFMVYLQKENIIDESGMPKERFSAEFPKEGPSILRIQQVVRGDSAAYFCASSPLGLAGVLSTDTQYFGPGTRLTVL.

V is TRBV7-6 and J is TRBJ2-2, with D possibly being TRBD2 (6 bases). The CDR3 runs 20 residues. Germline V lookup: CDR1 SGHVS, CDR2 FNYEAQ. Trimming stripped 2 bases from V and 2 bases from J, with 24 bases between. In DNA, the CDR3 is TGTGCCAGCAGCTTACCATCGCCTGCCTGGCGGGGTCGTAACACCGGGGAGCTGTTTTTT. Its protein product is CASSLPSPAWRGRNTGELFF.

This clone appeared a single time. The rearrangement joins TRBV10-2 to TRBJ2-7, with no clear D. Trimming removed 3 bases from V and 5 bases from J, with 8 bases in between. Germline lookup yields CDR1 WSHSY and CDR2 SAAADI. The CDR3 is 12 residues long. CDR3 protein: CASSDRKDEQYF. For the CDR3, the DNA is TGCGCCAGCAGTGACAGGAAGGACGAGCAGTACTTC.

The chain joins TRBV28 to TRBJ1-5; D is unresolved. V shed 2 bases and J shed 1 base, with 9 bases lying between them. Germline values: CDR1 MDHEN, CDR2 SYDVKM. CDR3 size: 15 residues. In nucleotides, the CDR3 is TGTGCCAGCAGTTTAAGCGGTAGGAGCAATCAGCCCCAGCATTTT. Translated, it gives CASSLSGRSNQPQHF.

This sequence joins TRBV6-5 and TRBJ2-5; 10 nucleotides line up with TRBD2. Germline CDR1 reads MNHEY; CDR2 reads SVGAGI. The ends lost 6 bases at V and 4 bases at J; junction bases unmatched: 5. The CDR3 sequence is 14 residues long. The CDR3 here is CASRAAGGGETQYF. The CDR3 DNA follows: TGTGCCAGCAGGGCAGCGGGAGGGGGAGAGACCCAGTACTTC.

This clone was counted between two and nine times. The chain carries TRBV2 and TRBJ1-2, with D possibly TRBD1 on 5 matching bases. The V end lost 6 bases, the J end lost 2 bases, and 10 bases lay between the germline ends. The length of the CDR3 is 13 residues. The germline V gene encodes CDR1 SNHLY and CDR2 FYNNEI. DNA of the CDR3: TGTGCCAGCAGCTGGGGCCCGAACTATGGCTACACCTTC. Amino acids: CASSWGPNYGYTF.

This clone was seen once. The chain is built from TRBV20-1 and TRBJ1-5; perhaps TRBD1 as D (5 bases). V lost 3 bases and J lost 2, with 17 bases in between. CDR1 is DFQATT and CDR2 is SNEGSKA in the germline V gene (reference sequence). The CDR3 loop spans 16 amino acids. The CDR3, as DNA: TGCAGTGCTAGTCACGGGGGAACAGAGGGCAATCAGCCCCAGCATTTT. It specifies CSASHGGTEGNQPQHF.

The chain employs TRBV7-6 and TRBJ1-3, with D unclear. The CDR3 sequence is 13 residues long. CDR1 and CDR2 from the germline V gene are SGHVS and FNYEAQ. V shed 5 bases and J shed 4 bases, with 9 bases lying between them. CDR3 sequence (DNA): TGTGCCAGCAGCGCTACTCTAGGAAACACCATATATTTT. As protein: CASSATLGNTIYF.

The rearrangement links TRBV5-1 to TRBJ1-1, with D unclear. This CDR3 has 16 amino acids. In germline, CDR1 is SGHRS, CDR2 YFSETQ. V was shortened by 0 bases and J by 8 bases, with 20 bases between the two germline ends. The CDR3 spells CASSLEVGQHSAEAFF. CDR3 bases: TGCGCCAGCAGCTTGGAAGTGGGCCAACATTCTGCCGAAGCTTTCTTT.

The gene calls are TRBV19 and TRBJ2-4; weak D call: TRBD1 (5 bases). CDR1 LNHDA and CDR2 SQIVND come from the germline V gene (reference sequence). V was cut by 6 bases and J by 0 bases, with 15 bases left in between. This CDR3 has 16 amino acids. CDR3 nucleotides: TGTGCCAGTAGCATTAGACAGACGCTAGCCAAAAACATTCAGTACTTC. It translates to CASSIRQTLAKNIQYF.

V and J are TRBV9 and TRBJ2-1, with TRBD2 matching 8 bases. Germline V gene sequence: CDR1 SGDLS, CDR2 YYNGEE. With V trimmed by 3 bases and J by 2 bases, 4 bases remained unmatched. The CDR3 consists of 15 residues. The chain's CDR3 is CASSASGSPYNEQFF. CDR3 bases: TGTGCCAGCAGCGCTAGCGGGTCCCCCTACAATGAGCAGTTCTTC.

This sequence joins TRBV19 and TRBJ1-3; possible D gene TRBD1, 6 bases. The CDR3 consists of 17 residues. The ends were cut back, 6 bases at V and 0 bases at J, with 18 bases in the middle. Germline CDR1 LNHDA, CDR2 SQIVND (reference sequence). CDR3 DNA sequence: TGTGCCAGTAGCCCACAAAACAGGGTGATCTCTGGAAACACCATATATTTT. Its translation is CASSPQNRVISGNTIYF.

The chain carries TRBV6-5 and TRBJ1-5; 10 positions match TRBD1. V was pared by 6 bases and J by 6 bases, with 5 bases of the junction left unmatched. Per the germline V gene, CDR1 is MNHEY and CDR2 is SVGAGI. This CDR3 comprises 14 residues. In DNA form, the CDR3 reads TGTGCCAGCAGGGGGACAGGGGCCGGTCAGCCCCAGCATTTT. Protein sequence: CASRGTGAGQPQHF.

The chain combines TRBV7-9 with TRBJ2-5, with D hard to call. CDR3 length equals 16 residues. V was shortened by 5 bases and J by 0 bases, with 16 bases between the two germline ends. Germline V gives CDR1 SEHNR, CDR2 FQNEAQ (reference sequence). The CDR3 spells CASSATELLYQETQYF. As DNA, the CDR3 is TGTGCCAGCAGCGCAACAGAACTCCTTTACCAAGAGACCCAGTACTTC.